Below are 20 T cell receptor beta chains sequenced from a single sample in a study of blood T cell repertoires in COVID-19. TCRdb keeps only in-frame clones here, not all; method: immunoSEQ multiplex PCR. This table has some 78,000 clones, about 89% appearing once. What was sequenced was peripheral blood. All receptors derive from a man between 65 and 80 years old with active or convalescent COVID-19.

The V call is TRBV28, the J call TRBJ1-2; TRBD1 matches at 8 bases. Germline V gene lookup returns CDR1 MDHEN and CDR2 SYDVKM. V was pared by 6 bases and J by 4 bases, with 4 bases of the junction left unmatched. The CDR3 consists of 13 residues. Here the CDR3 reads CASRTGGPYGYTF. In DNA, the CDR3 is TGTGCCAGCAGAACAGGGGGTCCCTATGGCTACACCTTC.

The CDR3 spells CASSESAGIYGYTF. In nucleotides, the CDR3 is TGTGCCAGCAGTGAAAGTGCAGGCATCTATGGCTACACCTTC. The chain combines TRBV6-1 with TRBJ1-2; no definite D call. The germline gives CDR1 MNHNS, CDR2 SASEGT. The length of the CDR3 is 14 residues. The V and J ends lost 2 bases and 4 bases respectively, with 11 bases between them.

The J gene is TRBJ1-2, the V gene TRBV5-1, with TRBD1 matching over 11 bases. Germline V gene data show CDR1 as SGHRS and CDR2 as YFSETQ. This CDR3 has 16 residues. With V trimmed by 4 bases and J by 5 bases, 10 bases remained unmatched. The DNA of the CDR3 is TGCGCCAGCAGCCACGGGACAGGGGGACTTAGTTATGGCTACACCTTC. It yields the protein CASSHGTGGLSYGYTF. Filled out from reference TRBV5-1 and TRBJ1-2, the complete variable domain reads KAGVTQTPRYLIKTRGQQVTLSCSPISGHRSVSWYQQTPGQGLQFLFEYFSETQRNKGNFPGRFSGRQFSNSRSEMNVSTLELGDSALYLCASSHGTGGLSYGYTFGSGTRLTVV.

The chain combines TRBV10-3 with TRBJ1-5; D is perhaps TRBD1 (6 bases). Germline CDR1 reads ENHRY; CDR2 reads SYGVKD. CDR3 size: 14 residues. With 6 bases removed from V and 3 bases from J, the gap between germline ends came to 12 bases. The chain's CDR3 is CAISAQGVNQPQHF. The CDR3 DNA follows: TGTGCCATCAGCGCACAGGGAGTCAATCAGCCCCAGCATTTT.

This clone has only one observation. The chain is built from TRBV7-2 and TRBJ2-7; 7 bases are shared with TRBD2. Germline CDR1 is SGHTA and CDR2 is FQGNSA. There are 15 residues in the CDR3. Unmatched junction bases numbered 6, after V lost 3 bases and J lost 1 base. The chain's CDR3 is CASSFRRGFSYEQYF. CDR3 nucleotides: TGTGCCAGCAGCTTTCGGCGGGGGTTTTCCTACGAGCAGTACTTC.

The chain has TRBV30 and TRBJ1-4; tentative D call: TRBD1 (5 bases). With 2 bases removed from V and 10 bases from J, the gap between germline ends came to 8 bases. Looked up from germline, CDR1 is GTSNPN and CDR2 is SVGIG (reference sequence). The CDR3 sequence is 11 residues long. CDR3 sequence reads: CAWSPGLKLFF. In nucleotides, the CDR3 is TGTGCCTGGAGTCCGGGACTAAAACTGTTTTTT.

The chain has TRBV11-2 and TRBJ1-4; D gene ambiguous. V lost 1 base to trimming and J lost 7 bases, with 10 bases between them. Looked up from germline, CDR1 is SGHAT and CDR2 is FQNNGV. This CDR3 is 14 amino acids long. The CDR3 spells CASSLVRGSEKLFF. The CDR3 DNA sequence: TGTGCCAGCAGCTTAGTACGAGGAAGTGAAAAACTGTTTTTT.

This rearrangement joins TRBV5-1 to TRBJ1-5; a weak D match, TRBD1 (5 bases). The CDR3 is 15 amino acids. Germline V lookup: CDR1 SGHRS, CDR2 YFSETQ. V was cut by 0 bases and J by 7 bases, with 14 bases left in between. The CDR3 spells CASSLEAGYNQPQHF. CDR3 in DNA: TGCGCCAGCAGCTTGGAAGCAGGGTATAACCAGCCCCAGCATTTT.

This clone occurred a few times. The CDR3 reads CASSNWGDQPQHF. As DNA, the CDR3 is TGTGCCAGCAGTAACTGGGGGGATCAGCCCCAGCATTTT. This sequence joins TRBV6-6 and TRBJ1-5; TRBD1 might be the D (5 bases). Trimming pared 5 bases from V and 5 bases from J, leaving 10 bases between. This CDR3 spans 13 amino acids. Per germline, CDR1 MNHNY and CDR2 SVGAGI (reference sequence).

This chain joins TRBV6-2 or TRBV6-3 and TRBJ1-1; TRBD1 matches at 9 bases. Per the germline V gene, CDR1 is MNHEY and CDR2 is SVGEGT. V gave up 6 bases and J gave up 6 bases; unmatched junction bases: 8. The CDR3 loop spans 14 amino acids. The DNA of the CDR3 is TGTGCCAGCAGCCGCTCGGACAGGGGCTCTGAAGCTTTCTTT. It is translated as CASSRSDRGSEAFF.

J is TRBJ2-1 and V is TRBV5-4; 12 bases fit TRBD1. V dropped 4 bases and J dropped 7; count of bases not matched to a gene: 6. Germline CDR1 reads SGHNT; CDR2 reads YYREEE (reference sequence). The CDR3 length is 15 residues. This chain's CDR3 is CASSMGTGGWNEQFF. CDR3 DNA sequence: TGTGCCAGCAGCATGGGGACAGGGGGCTGGAATGAGCAGTTCTTC.

This chain joins TRBV7-6 and TRBJ2-1; 7 bases agree with TRBD2. V lost 2 bases to trimming and J lost 7 bases; unmatched junction nucleotides: 14. CDR1 and CDR2 from the germline V gene are SGHVS and FNYEAQ. This CDR3 contains 17 residues. The CDR3 region is CASSLRSASGSRNEQFF. For the CDR3, the DNA is TGTGCCAGCAGCTTAAGGTCTGCTAGCGGAAGCAGGAATGAGCAGTTCTTC.

The chain links TRBV6-5 to TRBJ2-7; 9 nucleotides align to TRBD1. Germline CDR1 and CDR2: MNHEY and SVGAGI. The CDR3 sequence is 13 residues long. The V and J ends lost 10 bases and 3 bases, in that order; junction bases with no gene match: 7. The CDR3 protein is CATSTGGDYEQYF. The CDR3 region has the DNA TGTGCCACCTCGACAGGGGGGGACTACGAGCAGTACTTC.

This chain uses TRBV4-3 with TRBJ1-1; D not resolved. Germline assignment: CDR1 LGHNA and CDR2 YSLEER. The CDR3 totals 13 residues. The V and J ends lost 4 bases and 1 base respectively, with 7 bases between them. The CDR3 DNA sequence: TGCGCCAGCAGCCTAACAAGGAACACTGAAGCTTTCTTT. Its translation: CASSLTRNTEAFF.

The rearrangement links TRBV9 to TRBJ1-3, with 7 positions matching TRBD1. The CDR3 has 12 amino acids. Germline V gene sequence: CDR1 SGDLS, CDR2 YYNGEE. Losses at the gene ends were 3 bases for V and 11 bases for J; bases not matched to a gene: 5. This chain's CDR3 is CASSGTGPAIYF. The CDR3 coding sequence is TGTGCCAGCAGCGGGACAGGCCCGGCCATATATTTT.

This clone was seen a few times. This chain links TRBV19 with TRBJ1-1; the match to TRBD1 covers 7 bases. V was pared by 6 bases and J by 10 bases, with 5 bases of the junction left unmatched. Germline CDR1 LNHDA, CDR2 SQIVND (reference sequence). There are 11 residues in the CDR3. The CDR3 reads CASSDRAAAFF. In nucleotides, the CDR3 is TGTGCCAGTAGCGACAGGGCGGCAGCTTTCTTT.

In this sample, this clone turned up once. The CDR3 nucleotides read TGCGCCAGCAGCTTGGCCGGAGCCTCTGGAAACACCATATATTTT. Translating it yields CASSLAGASGNTIYF. The V and J genes are TRBV5-1 and TRBJ1-3; D not resolved. V lost 0 bases and J 0 bases, leaving 7 bases between the germline ends. CDR3 length: 15 residues. Germline lookup yields CDR1 SGHRS and CDR2 YFSETQ.

This clone was detected once. The chain has TRBV2 and TRBJ2-7; possible D gene TRBD2, 6 bases. The V gene lost 3 bases and the J gene lost 3 bases, with 12 bases spanning the gap. The CDR3 is 14 residues long. CDR1 is SNHLY, CDR2 FYNNEI, per germline. Here the CDR3 DNA reads TGTGCCAGCAGTGAGCGCGGGGCAATCTACGAGCAGTACTTC. It encodes CASSERGAIYEQYF. Supplemented by reference TRBV2 and TRBJ2-7, the full variable domain reads EPEVTQTPSHQVTQMGQEVILRCVPISNHLYFYWYRQILGQKVEFLVSFYNNEISEKSEIFDDQFSVERPDGSNFTLKIRSTKLEDSAMYFCASSERGAIYEQYFGPGTRLTVT.

The rearrangement links TRBV5-8 to TRBJ1-5; D possibly corresponds to TRBD1 (5 bases). The CDR3 spans 12 residues. Trimming shortened V by 2 bases and J by 9 bases, and 9 bases separated the two germline ends. Germline CDR1 SGHTS, CDR2 YDEGEE. The chain's CDR3 is CASSFAGTPQHF. CDR3 sequence (DNA): TGTGCCAGCAGCTTCGCGGGGACGCCCCAGCATTTT.

The chain is built from TRBV5-1 and TRBJ1-4; a possible D gene is TRBD1 (6 bases). Germline V gene sequence: CDR1 SGHRS, CDR2 YFSETQ. Deletions cut 4 bases from V and 0 bases from J, with 16 bases between. CDR3 length: 17 amino acids. CDR3 bases: TGCGCCAGCAGCCTGGGGGGCAGCTCTTCAACTAATGAAAAACTGTTTTTT. Translation gives CASSLGGSSSTNEKLFF.